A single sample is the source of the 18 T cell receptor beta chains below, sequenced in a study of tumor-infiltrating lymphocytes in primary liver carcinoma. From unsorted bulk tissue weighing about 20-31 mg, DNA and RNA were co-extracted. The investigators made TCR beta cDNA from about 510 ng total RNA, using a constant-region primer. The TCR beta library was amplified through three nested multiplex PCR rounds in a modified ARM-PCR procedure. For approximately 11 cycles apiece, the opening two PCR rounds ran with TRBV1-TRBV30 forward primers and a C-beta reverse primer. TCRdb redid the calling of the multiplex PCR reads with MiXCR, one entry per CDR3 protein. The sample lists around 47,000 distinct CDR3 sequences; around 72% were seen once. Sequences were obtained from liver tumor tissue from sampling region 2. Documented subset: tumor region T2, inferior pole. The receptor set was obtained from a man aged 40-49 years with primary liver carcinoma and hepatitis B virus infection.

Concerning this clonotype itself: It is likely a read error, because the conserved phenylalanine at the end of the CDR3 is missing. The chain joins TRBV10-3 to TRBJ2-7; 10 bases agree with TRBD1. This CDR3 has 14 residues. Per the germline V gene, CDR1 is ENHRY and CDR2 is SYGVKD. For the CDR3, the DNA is TGTGTCATCGAAAAGGGGGGACAGGGGTTCGAGCAGTACCTC. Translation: CVIEKGGQGFEQYL.

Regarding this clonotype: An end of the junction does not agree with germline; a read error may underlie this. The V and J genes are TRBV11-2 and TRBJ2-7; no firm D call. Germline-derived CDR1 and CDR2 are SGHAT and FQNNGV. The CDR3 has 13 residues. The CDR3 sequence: CASSLDLEFEQYF. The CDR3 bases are TGTGCCAGCAGCTTAGATCTTGAATTCGAGCAATACTTC.

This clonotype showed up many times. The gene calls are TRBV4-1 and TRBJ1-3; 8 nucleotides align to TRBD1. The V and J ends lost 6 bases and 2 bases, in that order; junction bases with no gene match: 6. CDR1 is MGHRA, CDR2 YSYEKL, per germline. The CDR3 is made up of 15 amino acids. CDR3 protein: CASSPTGGTGNTIYF. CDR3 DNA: TGCGCCAGCAGTCCTACAGGGGGTACTGGAAACACCATATATTTT.

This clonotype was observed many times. The CDR3 loop reads CASSLDPSSYEQYF. The CDR3 coding sequence is TGCGCCAGCAGCTTGGATCCAAGCTCCTACGAGCAGTACTTC. The rearrangement uses TRBV5-1 and TRBJ2-7; D uncertain. Trimming removed 0 bases at V and 0 bases at J, with 7 bases between. CDR3 length: 14 amino acids. Looked up from germline, CDR1 is SGHRS and CDR2 is YFSETQ.

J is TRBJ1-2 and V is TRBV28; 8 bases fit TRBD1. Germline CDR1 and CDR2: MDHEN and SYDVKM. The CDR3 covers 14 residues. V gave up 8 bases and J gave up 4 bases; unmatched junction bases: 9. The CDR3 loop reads CASCRRDRIYGYTF. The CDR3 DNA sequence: TGTGCCAGCTGCCGGAGGGACAGGATCTATGGCTACACCTTC.

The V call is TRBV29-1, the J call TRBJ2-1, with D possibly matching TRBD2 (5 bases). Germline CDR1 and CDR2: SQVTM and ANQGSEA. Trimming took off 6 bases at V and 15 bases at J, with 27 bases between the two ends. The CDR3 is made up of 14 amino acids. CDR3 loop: CSVGTRGSYNKRFF. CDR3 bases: TGCAGCGTCGGTACTAGAGGTTCCTACAATAAGCGGTTCTTC.

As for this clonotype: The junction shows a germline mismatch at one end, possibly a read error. CDR3 in amino acids: CANSPTGSYEEYF. In DNA form, the CDR3 reads TGTGCCAACAGTCCTACAGGGAGCTACGAGGAGTACTTC. The chain has TRBV6-5 and TRBJ2-7; perhaps TRBD1 as D (6 bases). In germline, CDR1 is MNHEY, CDR2 SVGAGI. The CDR3 has 13 residues.

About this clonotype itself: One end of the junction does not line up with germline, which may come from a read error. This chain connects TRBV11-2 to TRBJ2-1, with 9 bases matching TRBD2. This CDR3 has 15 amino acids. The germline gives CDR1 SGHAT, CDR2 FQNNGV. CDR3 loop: CTSGLLAGDNNGQFF. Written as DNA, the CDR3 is TGTACCAGCGGCCTTTTAGCGGGAGATAACAATGGGCAGTTCTTC.

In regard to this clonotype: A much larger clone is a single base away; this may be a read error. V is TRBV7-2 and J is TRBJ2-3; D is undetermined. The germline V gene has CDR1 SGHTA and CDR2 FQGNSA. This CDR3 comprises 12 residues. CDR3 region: CASRSMQDMQYF. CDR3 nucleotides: TGTGCCAGCAGGTCCATGCAAGATATGCAGTATTTT.

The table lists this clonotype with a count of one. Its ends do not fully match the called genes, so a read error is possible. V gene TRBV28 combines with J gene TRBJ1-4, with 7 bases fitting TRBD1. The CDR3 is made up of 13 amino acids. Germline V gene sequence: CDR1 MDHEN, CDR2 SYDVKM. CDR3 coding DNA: TGTGCCAGCAGTCTTCCGGGACAGCCAAAAGTGTCTTTT. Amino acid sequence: CASSLPGQPKVSF.

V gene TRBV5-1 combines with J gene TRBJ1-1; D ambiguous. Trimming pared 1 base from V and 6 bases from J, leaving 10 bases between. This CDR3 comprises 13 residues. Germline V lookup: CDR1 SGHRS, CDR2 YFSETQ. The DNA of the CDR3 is TGCGCCAGCAGCTTGATCCCTAACGCTGAAGCTTTCTTT. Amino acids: CASSLIPNAEAFF.

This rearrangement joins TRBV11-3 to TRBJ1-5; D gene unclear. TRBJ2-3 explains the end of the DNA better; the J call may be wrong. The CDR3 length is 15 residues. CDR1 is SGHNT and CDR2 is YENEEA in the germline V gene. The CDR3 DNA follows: TGTGCCAGCAGCTTAGTTCTGGGGATGGCTCAGCCCCAGTATTTT. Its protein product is CASSLVLGMAQPQYF.

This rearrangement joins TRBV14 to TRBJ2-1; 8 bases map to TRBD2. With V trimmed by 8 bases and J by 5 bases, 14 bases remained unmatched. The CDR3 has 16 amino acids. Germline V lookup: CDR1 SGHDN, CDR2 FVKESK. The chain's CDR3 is CASDTVAGWVNNEQFF. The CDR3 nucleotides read TGTGCCAGCGATACCGTAGCGGGATGGGTAAACAATGAGCAGTTCTTC.

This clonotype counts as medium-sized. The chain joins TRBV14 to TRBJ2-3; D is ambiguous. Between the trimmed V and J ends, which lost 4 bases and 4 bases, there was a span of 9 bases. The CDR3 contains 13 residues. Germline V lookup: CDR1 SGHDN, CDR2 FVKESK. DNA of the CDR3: TGTGCCAGCAGCCTCAGGAGTTCAGATACGCAGTATTTT. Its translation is CASSLRSSDTQYF. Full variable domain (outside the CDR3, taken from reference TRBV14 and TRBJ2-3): EAGVTQFPSHSVIEKGQTVTLRCDPISGHDNLYWYRRVMGKEIKFLLHFVKESKQDESGMPNNRFLAERTGGTYSTLKVQPAELEDSGVYFCASSLRSSDTQYFGPGTRLTVL.

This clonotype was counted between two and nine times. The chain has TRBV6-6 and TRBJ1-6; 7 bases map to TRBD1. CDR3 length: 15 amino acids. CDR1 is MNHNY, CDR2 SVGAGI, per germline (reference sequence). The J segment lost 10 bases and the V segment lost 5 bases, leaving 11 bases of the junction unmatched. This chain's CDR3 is CASSLGTVRNSPLHF. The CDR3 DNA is TGTGCCAGCAGTCTCGGGACAGTGCGCAACTCACCCCTCCACTTT.

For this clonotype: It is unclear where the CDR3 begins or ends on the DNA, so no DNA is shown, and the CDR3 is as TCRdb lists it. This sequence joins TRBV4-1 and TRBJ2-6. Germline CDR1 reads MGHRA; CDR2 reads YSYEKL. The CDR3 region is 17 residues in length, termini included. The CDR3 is CASSQEVVGWGANVQTF.

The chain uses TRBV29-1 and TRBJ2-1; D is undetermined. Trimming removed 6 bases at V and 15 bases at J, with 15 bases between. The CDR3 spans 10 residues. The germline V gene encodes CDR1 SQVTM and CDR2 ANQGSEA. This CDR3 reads CSVNPDELFF. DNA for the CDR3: TGCAGCGTCAACCCCGATGAGTTGTTCTTC.

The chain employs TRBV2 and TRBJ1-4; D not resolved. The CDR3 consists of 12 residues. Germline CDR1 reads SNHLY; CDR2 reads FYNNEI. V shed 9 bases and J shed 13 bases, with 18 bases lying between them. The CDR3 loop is CASSCTEDGLFF. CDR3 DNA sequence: TGTGCCAGTAGTTGTACAGAGGACGGACTGTTTTTT.